The 32 T cell receptor beta chains given below trace back to one sample, sequenced in a study of cytomegalovirus exposure and HLA in healthy donors. The PCR was carried out with 60 Vbeta primers and 13 Jbeta primers. Measured with immunoSEQ multiplex PCR; TCRdb has only the in-frame clones, and not every one. The data contain 150,000 or so clones, roughly 75% of them singletons. The material sequenced was PBMCs. Every receptor here comes from a man aged 18 to 30 in good health and CMV-seropositive.

The chain recombines TRBV9 with TRBJ2-7, with D possibly matching TRBD1 (6 bases). The CDR3 sequence is 14 residues long. Looked up from germline, CDR1 is SGDLS and CDR2 is YYNGEE. V was shortened by 0 bases and J by 4 bases, with 11 bases between the two germline ends. The CDR3 reads CASSVGEGVYEQYF. The CDR3 DNA is TGTGCCAGCAGCGTAGGTGAGGGGGTGTACGAGCAGTACTTC.

This clone was seen a handful of times. The chain recombines TRBV5-4 with TRBJ2-1; 8 nucleotides align to TRBD1. The CDR3 has 14 residues. Germline CDR1 SGHNT, CDR2 YYREEE (reference sequence). V shed 4 bases, J shed 5 bases, and the junction held 5 bases outside the gene matches. CDR3 nucleotide sequence: TGTGCCAGCAGCGACAGGGGACCGGACAATGAGCAGTTCTTC. Amino acids: CASSDRGPDNEQFF.

This clone came up once. The V gene is TRBV5-1, the J gene TRBJ2-1; 11 bases align to TRBD2. Trimming at V came to 2 bases and at J to 0 bases, leaving 4 bases not matched to a gene. The CDR3 is 17 amino acids. CDR1 and CDR2 (germline): SGHRS, YFSETQ. CDR3 protein: CASSFGGLAGSYNEQFF. The CDR3 DNA is TGCGCCAGCAGCTTCGGTGGACTAGCGGGCTCCTACAATGAGCAGTTCTTC.

This clone was detected once. The gene calls are TRBV5-6 and TRBJ2-7; tentative D call: TRBD1 (5 bases). Germline values: CDR1 SGHDT, CDR2 YYEEEE. V lost 3 bases and J 4 bases, leaving 14 bases between the germline ends. The CDR3 sequence is 14 residues long. CDR3 region: CASSSDTDVYEQYF. The CDR3 DNA reads as TGTGCCAGCAGCTCGGACACGGACGTGTACGAGCAGTACTTC.

The chain uses TRBV6-1 and TRBJ2-1; 12 bases fit TRBD2. Germline loops: CDR1 MNHNS, CDR2 SASEGT. The CDR3 runs to 14 residues. V shed 6 bases, J shed 10 bases, and the junction held 7 bases outside the gene matches. The CDR3 loop is CASSKGLAGREQFF. CDR3 DNA sequence: TGTGCCAGCAGCAAGGGACTAGCGGGTCGAGAGCAGTTCTTC.

The chain links TRBV5-8 to TRBJ2-1, with D possibly being TRBD2 (5 bases). The CDR3 spans 17 residues. The V gene lost 4 bases and the J gene lost 3 bases, with 20 bases spanning the gap. Germline V gene sequence: CDR1 SGHTS, CDR2 YDEGEE. The DNA for the CDR3 is TGTGCCAGCAGCCCGTGGCCGGCGGGCACCGTCTACAATGAGCAGTTCTTC. Translating it yields CASSPWPAGTVYNEQFF.

This clone has only a few counts. The V and J genes are TRBV5-8 and TRBJ1-2; 7 nucleotides match TRBD1. The junction had 8 bases not matched to a gene; V was cut back by 4 bases and J by 2 bases. The CDR3 loop spans 15 amino acids. Per the germline V gene, CDR1 is SGHTS and CDR2 is YDEGEE. This CDR3 is CASSNYRGRNYGYTF. CDR3 bases: TGTGCCAGCAGCAATTACAGGGGCCGCAACTATGGCTACACCTTC.

This clone was counted a few times. The gene calls are TRBV28 and TRBJ1-4; D call uncertain. Germline CDR1 MDHEN, CDR2 SYDVKM. The CDR3 length is 15 residues. The germline V and J ends were trimmed by 7 bases and 0 bases, with 12 bases remaining between them. CDR3 nucleotide sequence: TGTGCCAGCAAGCAGCGGATAGCAACTAATGAAAAACTGTTTTTT. Its protein product is CASKQRIATNEKLFF.

This chain joins TRBV13 and TRBJ2-7, with TRBD1 identical over 11 bases. The CDR3 is 13 residues long. Trimming cost V 6 bases and J 6 bases; bases outside gene matches: 4. CDR1 and CDR2 (germline): PRHDT, FYEKMQ (reference sequence). CDR3 loop: CASRWGQGGEQYF. The CDR3 DNA reads TGTGCCAGCAGATGGGGACAGGGGGGCGAGCAGTACTTC.

The J gene is TRBJ2-3, the V gene TRBV6-6, with 9 bases identical to TRBD2. Germline assignment: CDR1 MNHNY and CDR2 SVGAGI (reference sequence). CDR3 length: 14 residues. V shed 4 bases, J shed 3 bases, and the junction held 2 bases outside the gene matches. CDR3 protein: CASSLAGVTDTQYF. CDR3 nucleotide sequence: TGTGCCAGCAGTTTAGCGGGAGTGACAGATACGCAGTATTTT.

This rearrangement joins TRBV5-6 to TRBJ2-1; perhaps TRBD2 as D (6 bases). There are 15 residues in the CDR3. From germline, CDR1 is SGHDT and CDR2 YYEEEE. V was trimmed by 0 bases and J by 1 base, leaving 8 bases between them. The CDR3 spells CASSLARESYNEQFF. The CDR3 DNA follows: TGTGCCAGCAGCTTGGCTCGGGAGTCCTACAATGAGCAGTTCTTC.

J is TRBJ2-3 and V is TRBV2; TRBD2 matches at 10 bases. Trimming took 3 bases from V and 5 from J; bases not matched to a gene: 2. CDR1 and CDR2 from the germline V gene are SNHLY and FYNNEI. The CDR3 contains 14 residues. CDR3 nucleotide sequence: TGTGCCAGCAGTGAGATAGCGGGAGGAGATACGCAGTATTTT. Its protein is CASSEIAGGDTQYF.

The chain recombines TRBV13 with TRBJ2-5; TRBD2 matches at 9 bases. The CDR3 consists of 16 residues. From germline, CDR1 is PRHDT and CDR2 FYEKMQ (reference sequence). The junction had 4 bases not matched to a gene; V was cut back by 0 bases and J by 2 bases. In DNA form, the CDR3 reads TGTGCCAGCAGCTTAGGCAGTAGCGGGAGACAAGAGACCCAGTACTTC. It specifies CASSLGSSGRQETQYF.

J is TRBJ2-5 and V is TRBV6-6, with 11 bases lining up with TRBD2. V lost 7 bases to trimming and J lost 2 bases; unmatched junction nucleotides: 9. This CDR3 contains 16 residues. The germline V gene has CDR1 MNHNY and CDR2 SVGAGI (reference sequence). The CDR3 loop reads CASIRAGTSGQETQYF. For the CDR3, the DNA is TGTGCCAGCATTCGGGCCGGGACTAGCGGACAAGAGACCCAGTACTTC.

The CDR3 loop is CATGQVGTEAFF. As DNA, the CDR3 is TGTGCCACCGGACAGGTGGGGACTGAAGCTTTCTTT. V gene TRBV19 combines with J gene TRBJ1-1, with 7 bases identical to TRBD1. Trimming at V came to 10 bases and at J to 5 bases, leaving 7 bases not matched to a gene. Germline V lookup: CDR1 LNHDA, CDR2 SQIVND (reference sequence). The CDR3 extends over 12 amino acids.

The chain is built from TRBV5-4 and TRBJ2-2, with a weak D call TRBD1 (5 bases). Trimming shortened V by 5 bases and J by 0 bases, and 17 bases separated the two germline ends. There are 17 residues in the CDR3. Germline V CDR1 and CDR2: SGHNT, YYREEE (reference sequence). CDR3: CASSLETGGANTGELFF. CDR3 sequence (DNA): TGTGCCAGCAGTTTAGAAACAGGTGGGGCGAACACCGGGGAGCTGTTTTTT.

V is TRBV28 and J is TRBJ2-2, with a possible D match to TRBD1 (5 bases). This CDR3 contains 13 residues. Trimming pared 3 bases from V and 7 bases from J, leaving 9 bases between. Germline V gene data show CDR1 as MDHEN and CDR2 as SYDVKM. CDR3 nucleotides: TGTGCCAGCAGTTTTTCAGGGTACGGGGAGCTGTTTTTT. This encodes CASSFSGYGELFF.

The rearrangement uses TRBV23-1 and TRBJ2-4; 13 nucleotides line up with TRBD2. TRBV23-1 is an open reading frame, and its role is uncertain. The CDR3 is made up of 17 amino acids. The ends lost 2 bases at V and 5 bases at J; junction bases unmatched: 6. The CDR3 loop reads CASSQMKLAGGENIQYF. The DNA for the CDR3 is TGCGCCAGCAGTCAAATGAAACTAGCGGGAGGGGAAAACATTCAGTACTTC.

This clone showed up just a few times. The gene calls are TRBV19 and TRBJ2-1, with D possibly being TRBD1 (6 bases). This CDR3 comprises 13 residues. The ends were cut back, 6 bases at V and 5 bases at J, with 11 bases in the middle. The germline CDR1 and CDR2 sequences are LNHDA and SQIVND (reference sequence). The CDR3: CASRPAGDNEQFF. Written as DNA, the CDR3 is TGTGCCAGTAGACCCGCAGGGGACAATGAGCAGTTCTTC.

The chain joins TRBV30 to TRBJ1-5; D perhaps matches TRBD1 (6 bases). The CDR3 has 14 residues. V lost 3 bases, J lost 6 bases, and 15 bases lay in between. Per germline, CDR1 GTSNPN and CDR2 SVGIG (reference sequence). The CDR3 DNA reads as TGTGCCTGGAGCGGGGGGCAGGAGGGTCAGCCCCAGCATTTT. It yields the protein CAWSGGQEGQPQHF.

V usage is TRBV18 and J usage is TRBJ2-5; maybe TRBD1 (5 bases). The CDR3 is 13 amino acids. Per the germline V gene, CDR1 is KGHSH and CDR2 is LQKENI. The germline V and J ends were trimmed by 6 bases and 2 bases, with 10 bases remaining between them. CDR3 in amino acids: CASSWTKQETQYF. The CDR3 DNA sequence: TGTGCCAGCTCCTGGACAAAACAAGAGACCCAGTACTTC.

This clone was found a few times. This chain joins TRBV6-6 and TRBJ1-5; D is undetermined. Germline V gene sequence: CDR1 MNHNY, CDR2 SVGAGI (reference sequence). Trimming removed 4 bases from V and 6 bases from J, with 7 bases in between. This CDR3 comprises 12 residues. For the CDR3, the DNA is TGTGCCAGCAGTTCGTTCGGTCAGCCCCAGCATTTT. It is translated as CASSSFGQPQHF.

The chain uses TRBV19 and TRBJ2-1; perhaps TRBD1 as D (8 bases). In germline, CDR1 is LNHDA, CDR2 SQIVND (reference sequence). Deletions cut 3 bases from V and 6 bases from J, with 21 bases between. This CDR3 contains 17 residues. The chain's CDR3 is CASSIRGETGVGNEQFF. Written as DNA, the CDR3 is TGTGCCAGTAGTATTCGGGGGGAGACAGGGGTTGGCAATGAGCAGTTCTTC.

This chain uses TRBV7-9 with TRBJ1-3, with D possibly TRBD1 on 5 matching bases. The CDR3 is made up of 13 amino acids. V dropped 5 bases and J dropped 4 bases, with 9 bases sitting between them. The germline CDR1 and CDR2 sequences are SEHNR and FQNEAQ (reference sequence). The DNA for the CDR3 is TGTGCCAGCAGCAGCAGGGTAGGAAACACCATATATTTT. This translates into CASSSRVGNTIYF.

The chain employs TRBV28 and TRBJ1-2; no reliable D call. Germline-derived CDR1 and CDR2 are MDHEN and SYDVKM. V was clipped by 3 bases and J by 4 bases, with 9 bases between them. The CDR3 sequence is 13 residues long. As DNA, the CDR3 is TGTGCCAGCAGTTTTAACCCGGGCTATGGCTACACCTTC. Translation: CASSFNPGYGYTF.

This chain connects TRBV5-8 to TRBJ1-4, with a tentative D call TRBD1 (6 bases). The CDR3 totals 18 residues. V was cut by 0 bases and J by 3 bases, with 18 bases left in between. Germline V gives CDR1 SGHTS, CDR2 YDEGEE. The CDR3 loop reads CASSLAVGQPTPNEKLFF. In nucleotides, the CDR3 is TGTGCCAGCAGCTTGGCCGTCGGACAGCCCACACCTAATGAAAAACTGTTTTTT.

J is TRBJ2-3 and V is TRBV5-1, with TRBD1 as a possible D gene (5 bases). The CDR3 spans 16 residues. The V end lost 7 bases, the J end lost 3 bases, and 21 bases lay between the germline ends. From germline, CDR1 is SGHRS and CDR2 YFSETQ. The CDR3 here is CASSGGSGRRTDTQYF. CDR3 nucleotides: TGCGCCAGCTCTGGCGGCTCAGGGCGGCGGACAGATACGCAGTATTTT.

The chain employs TRBV27 and TRBJ2-7; 11 nucleotides line up with TRBD1. CDR3 size: 14 residues. Germline V gives CDR1 MNHEY, CDR2 SMNVEV (reference sequence). The trim removed 6 bases at V and 6 bases at J, leaving 7 bases unmatched. CDR3: CASSKGQGEAEQYF. CDR3 in DNA: TGTGCCAGCAGCAAGGGACAGGGGGAGGCCGAGCAGTACTTC.

A word on this clone: Additional DNA sequences in this sample encode the identical CDR3. V gene TRBV4-1 combines with J gene TRBJ2-5; 9 positions agree with TRBD1. The ends lost 1 base at V and 0 bases at J; junction bases unmatched: 0. The CDR3 is 15 amino acids. The germline V gene encodes CDR1 MGHRA and CDR2 YSYEKL. The CDR3 sequence: CASSQGDRDQETQYF. The CDR3 nucleotides are TGCGCCAGCAGCCAAGGGGACAGGGACCAAGAGACCCAGTACTTC.

V is TRBV5-1 and J is TRBJ2-6, with D hard to call. CDR3 length: 18 residues. Germline CDR1 SGHRS, CDR2 YFSETQ. V shed 0 bases and J shed 0 bases, with 13 bases lying between them. The CDR3 nucleotides are TGCGCCAGCAGCTTGGGGTTAGAAAAGTCCTCTGGGGCCAACGTCCTGACTTTC. Translated, it gives CASSLGLEKSSGANVLTF.

The J gene is TRBJ1-3, the V gene TRBV28, with D possibly TRBD1 on 5 matching bases. V was cut by 6 bases and J by 0 bases, with 12 bases left in between. CDR1 is MDHEN and CDR2 is SYDVKM in the germline V gene. The CDR3 loop spans 15 amino acids. In nucleotides, the CDR3 is TGTGCCAGCAGCTTGACAGCGAGCTCTGGAAACACCATATATTTT. This encodes CASSLTASSGNTIYF.

The chain is built from TRBV29-1 and TRBJ1-3; weak D call: TRBD1 (5 bases). The CDR3 consists of 14 residues. Germline lookup yields CDR1 SQVTM and CDR2 ANQGSEA. V lost 6 bases to trimming and J lost 0 bases, with 12 bases between them. The CDR3 DNA reads TGCAGCGTGGGGGGGTTAAACTCTGGAAACACCATATATTTT. This sequence encodes CSVGGLNSGNTIYF. Together with reference TRBV29-1 and TRBJ1-3, the CDR3 gives the full variable domain: SAVISQKPSRDICQRGTSLTIQCQVDSQVTMMFWYRQQPGQSLTLIATANQGSEATYESGFVIDKFPISRPNLTFSTLTVSNMSPEDSSIYLCSVGGLNSGNTIYFGEGSWLTVV.